The sequence of this TCR beta chain was determined in a study of blood T cells in healthy people across ages (dated by TCRdb to about 2015). Background for the entire study: In model experiments, template switching captured roughly one uniquely barcoded TCR beta cDNA molecule for every two T cells. The study measured age-related changes in TCR beta repertoire diversity using deep sequencing normalized with unique cDNA molecular identifiers. The donors were divided into four age groups: young (average approximately 16 years), middle-aged (about 40), aged (approximately 62) and long-lived (approximately 74). To avoid experimental bias, donors of different ages were spread randomly across the sequencing lanes. Using the same blood draw, the study looked at two additional independent replicas of 1 million unique cDNA reads for two donors, one aged 18 to 29 and the other aged 80 or older.

The paper as a whole reports these results and caveats: As age increased, observed TCR beta diversity per million T cells dropped in a roughly linear way, and a significant reduction was already evident by age 40. The CMV infection status of donors was not known, potentially confounding age-related changes in expanded clonotypes. The percentage of naive T cells measured by flow cytometry correlated strongly with observed TCR beta diversity. Compared with the aged group, the long-lived group had more naive CD4+ T cells, fewer expanded clones and increased TCR diversity, suggesting age selection. Conclusive comparison of naive and antigen-experienced compartments was prevented by the profiling of bulk unsorted PBMCs. Estimates of total diversity based on one million sequenced T cells were regarded as lower bounds and as underestimates.

The donors were some 36 Caucasian individuals from Russia, aged roughly 6 to 90 years, who were systemically healthy. About 10 milliliters of peripheral blood were collected from each donor into EDTA-treated Vacutainer tubes. Ficoll-Paque density-gradient centrifugation was used to isolate PBMCs, with at least 6.5 million per sample. Total RNA was extracted from PBMCs with Trizol reagent, with at least 5 micrograms obtained per sample. Naive CD45RAhigh/CD27high T cell percentages were measured by flow cytometry on a PBMC aliquot from every donor. With respect to this clonotype: Its target antigen remains unknown. The junction departs from germline at one end; a sequencing error may be responsible.

The protocol used for the library was 5' RACE. Sequencing was carried out with an Illumina HiSeq 2500. The second PCR ran for about 6 to 11 cycles and used a J-beta primer mix along with a sample-barcoded 5' primer. A unique molecular identifier was introduced onto each TCR beta cDNA molecule by a template-switch 5' adaptor carrying 12 random nucleotides. At least 2.5 million CDR3-containing paired-end reads were obtained from each sample. First-strand cDNA was synthesized from all RNA with the Mint cDNA synthesis kit, primed by a TRBC-specific oligonucleotide. Following uracil-DNA glycosylase treatment, a first 18-cycle PCR with universal primers M1SS and BC2_uni_R was performed on all cDNA. As for how the authors treated the data: For normalization, 1 million high-quality reads, each with a distinct molecular identifier, were randomly selected from each sample. Reads with shared molecular identifiers were discarded instead of being binned into consensus sequences. MiTCR, with a Q25 quality threshold and the strictest error-elimination algorithm, was used for CDR3 identification, clonotype clustering and error correction. Lower-bound total TCR beta diversity was estimated with a nonparametric unseen species model using Euler transformation. The public reads were quality trimmed at Q25 with fastp and then assembled into clones with MiXCR by TCRdb, keeping productive beta chains. Rows with a matching CDR3 protein are joined into one entry that keeps the most common DNA and genes. The V and J calls and clone size are TCRdb's, not the authors'. In this sample the table shows over a million distinct CDR3 sequences, approximately 42% of which occur a single time. Of the sample, under 5% falls within the top ten clones.

This receptor was obtained from a woman between 18 and 29 years old in good health. Sequenced input: blood.

The nucleotides read TGTGTCAGCAGCTTAGGCGGGGGCCTTTCCTACGAGCAGTACTTC. Protein translation: CVSSLGGGLSYEQYF. This sequence uses TRBV7-2 and TRBJ2-5, with a weak D call of TRBD2 (7 bases match). Gene TRBJ2-7 matches the end of the DNA better, so the J call may be wrong. The CDR3 holds 15 amino acids from the cysteine to the phenylalanine. Just the 45-base CDR3 DNA is kept, in frame starting at base 1. CDR1 is given as SGHTA and CDR2 as FQGNSA, both from the germline V gene.